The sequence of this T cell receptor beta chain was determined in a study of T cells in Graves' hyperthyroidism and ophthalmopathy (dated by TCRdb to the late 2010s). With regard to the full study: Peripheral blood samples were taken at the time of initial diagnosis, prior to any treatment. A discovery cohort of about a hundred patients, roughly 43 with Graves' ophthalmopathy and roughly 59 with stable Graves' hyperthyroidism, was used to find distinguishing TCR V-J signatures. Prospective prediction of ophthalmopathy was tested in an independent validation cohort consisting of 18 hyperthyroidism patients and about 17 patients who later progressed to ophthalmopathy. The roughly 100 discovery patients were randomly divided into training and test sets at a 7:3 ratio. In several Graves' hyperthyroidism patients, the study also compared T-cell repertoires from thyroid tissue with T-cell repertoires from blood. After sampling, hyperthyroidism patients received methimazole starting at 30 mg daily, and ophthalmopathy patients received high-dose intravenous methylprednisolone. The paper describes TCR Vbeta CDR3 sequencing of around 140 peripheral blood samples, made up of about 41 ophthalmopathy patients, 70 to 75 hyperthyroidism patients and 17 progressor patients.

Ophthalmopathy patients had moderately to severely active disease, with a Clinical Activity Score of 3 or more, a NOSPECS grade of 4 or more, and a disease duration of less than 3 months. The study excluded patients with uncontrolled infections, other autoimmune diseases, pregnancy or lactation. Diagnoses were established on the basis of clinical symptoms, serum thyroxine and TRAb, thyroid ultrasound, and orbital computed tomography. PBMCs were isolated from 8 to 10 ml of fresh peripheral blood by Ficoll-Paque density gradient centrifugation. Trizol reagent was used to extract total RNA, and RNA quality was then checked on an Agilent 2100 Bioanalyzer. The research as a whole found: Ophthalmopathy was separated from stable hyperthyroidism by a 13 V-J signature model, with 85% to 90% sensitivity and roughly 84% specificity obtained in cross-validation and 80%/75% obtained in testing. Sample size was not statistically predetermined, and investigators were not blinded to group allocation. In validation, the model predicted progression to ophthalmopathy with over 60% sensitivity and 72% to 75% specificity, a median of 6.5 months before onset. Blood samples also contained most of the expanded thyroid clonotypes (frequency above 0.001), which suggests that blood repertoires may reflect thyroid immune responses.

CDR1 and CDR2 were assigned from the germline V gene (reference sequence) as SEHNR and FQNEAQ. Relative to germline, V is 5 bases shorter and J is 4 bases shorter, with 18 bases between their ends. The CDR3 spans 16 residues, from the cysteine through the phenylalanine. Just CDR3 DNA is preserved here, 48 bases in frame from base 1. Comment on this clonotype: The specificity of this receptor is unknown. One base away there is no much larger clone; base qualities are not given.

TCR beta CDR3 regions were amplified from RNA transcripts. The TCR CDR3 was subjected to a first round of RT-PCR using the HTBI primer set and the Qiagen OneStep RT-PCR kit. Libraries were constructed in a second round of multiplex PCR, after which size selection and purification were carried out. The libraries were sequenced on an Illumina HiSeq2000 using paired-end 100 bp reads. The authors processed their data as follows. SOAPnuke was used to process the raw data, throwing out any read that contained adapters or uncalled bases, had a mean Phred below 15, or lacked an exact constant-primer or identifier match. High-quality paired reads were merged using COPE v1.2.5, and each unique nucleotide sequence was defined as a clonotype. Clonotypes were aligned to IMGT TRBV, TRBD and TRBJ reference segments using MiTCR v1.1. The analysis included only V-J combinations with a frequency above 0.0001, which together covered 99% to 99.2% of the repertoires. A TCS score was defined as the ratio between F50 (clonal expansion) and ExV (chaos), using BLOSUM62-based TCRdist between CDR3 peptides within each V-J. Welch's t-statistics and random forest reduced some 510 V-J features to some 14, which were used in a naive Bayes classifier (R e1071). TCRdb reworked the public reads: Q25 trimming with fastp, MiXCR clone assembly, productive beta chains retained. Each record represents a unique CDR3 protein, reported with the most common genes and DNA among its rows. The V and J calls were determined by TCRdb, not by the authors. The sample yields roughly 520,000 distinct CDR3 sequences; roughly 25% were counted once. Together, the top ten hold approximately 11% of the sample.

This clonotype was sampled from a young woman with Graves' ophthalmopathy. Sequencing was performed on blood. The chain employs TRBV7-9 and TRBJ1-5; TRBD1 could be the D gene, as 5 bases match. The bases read TGTGCCAGCAGCCCACCCTTGATCGAGGGGAATCAGCCCCAGCATTTT. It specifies CASSPPLIEGNQPQHF.